Reported below is one T cell receptor (beta chain). Authors' analysis steps: The assay estimated nucleated cells by amplifying reference gene primers. Profiled with immunoSEQ multiplex PCR; TCRdb holds only in-frame clones, not every one. That table is the source of V, J and clone size, and D and trimming were worked out from the DNA. The sample holds 180,000 or so clones, roughly three quarters seen once. The data originate from a study of blood T cell repertoires in COVID-19. Study-wide context: Acute-phase and convalescent COVID-19 samples originated in the United States, Italy and Spain. In each case, the material was cDNA or gDNA derived from T cells, B-cell-depleted T cells, or PBMCs.

This CDR3 is built from 15 residues. Germline V gives CDR1 LNHDA, CDR2 SQIVND (reference sequence). V was clipped by 6 bases and J by 2 bases; unmatched bases: 10. The sequencing sample was made of peripheral blood. The sequence was collected from a woman aged 50 to 60 with active or convalescent COVID-19. The rearrangement links TRBV19 to TRBJ2-7, with 7 bases fitting TRBD1. CDR3 DNA: TGTGCCAGTAGAGAACAGGGGTCCCTCACCTACGAGCAGTACTTC. Translated, it gives CASREQGSLTYEQYF.